Presented here are 8 T cell receptor beta chains from one specimen sequenced in a study of T-cell memory formation after mild COVID-19. One entry per CDR3 protein results from TCRdb running MiXCR on the 5' RACE reads. The sample has 500,000 to 600,000 distinct CDR3 sequences; 18% are singletons. The specimen was PBMCs or a T cell subset sorted from them (not recorded which). The receptors were sampled from an adult woman who had mild COVID-19 (a few samples of this study predate the infection). Cell type and time point are not known.

This clonotype was counted between two and nine times. This rearrangement joins TRBV7-2 to TRBJ2-7, with 8 nucleotides matching TRBD2. The V and J ends lost 4 bases and 5 bases, in that order; junction bases with no gene match: 7. Per the germline V gene, CDR1 is SGHTA and CDR2 is FQGNSA. This CDR3 has 14 amino acids. The DNA for the CDR3 is TGTGCCAGCAGCTGGGGGACTAGTTTCAACGAGCAGTACTTC. Amino acid sequence: CASSWGTSFNEQYF.

The genes are TRBV21-1 and TRBJ2-7; the table's D gene call, TRBD1, was not cross checked with the DNA. TRBV21-1 counts as a pseudogene. This CDR3 spans 15 amino acids. The CDR3 is CASSILGPSSYEQYF. In nucleotides, the CDR3 is TGTGCCAGCAGCATATTGGGACCGAGCTCCTACGAGCAGTACTTC.

Remarks on this clonotype: One end of the junction fails to match germline, which may point to a read error. V usage is TRBV27 and J usage is TRBJ2-1; D is undetermined. The CDR3 has 12 residues. Germline V gene data show CDR1 as MNHEY and CDR2 as SMNVEV (reference sequence). CDR3 in DNA: TGTGCCAGCAGTCCCCCGAGCCTTCATGCGTGGTTC. Amino acids: CASSPPSLHAWF.

This clonotype was counted between two and nine times. The rearrangement joins TRBV5-1 to TRBJ1-1; tentatively, D is TRBD1 (5 bases). V was pared by 4 bases and J by 5 bases, with 15 bases between. Germline CDR1 SGHRS, CDR2 YFSETQ. CDR3 length: 14 residues. In DNA form, the CDR3 reads TGCGCCAGCAGCAGGACGGGGGAGAAAACTGAAGCTTTCTTT. It is translated as CASSRTGEKTEAFF.

The rearrangement uses TRBV11-2 and TRBJ2-3; TRBD2 might be the D (6 bases). Trimming took 5 bases from V and 5 from J, leaving 14 bases between them. The CDR3 length is 14 residues. Germline CDR1 SGHAT, CDR2 FQNNGV. The CDR3 nucleotides read TGTGCCAGCAGCAGGGATCGGGAGCGAGATACGCAGTATTTT. It encodes CASSRDRERDTQYF.

This clonotype was counted ten times or more. DNA for the CDR3: TGTGCCAGCAGCTTAGCACTCGGGAGCACAGATACGCAGTATTTT. Translated, it gives CASSLALGSTDTQYF. The chain joins TRBV7-6 to TRBJ2-3; unclear D gene. The V end lost 0 bases, the J end lost 0 bases, and 7 bases lay between the germline ends. Per germline, CDR1 SGHVS and CDR2 FNYEAQ. CDR3 length: 15 residues.

V usage is TRBV19 and J usage is TRBJ1-1, with a tentative D call TRBD1 (5 bases). The germline gives CDR1 LNHDA, CDR2 SQIVND (reference sequence). Trimming shortened V by 4 bases and J by 2 bases, and 8 bases separated the two germline ends. The CDR3 runs to 13 residues. The CDR3 bases are TGTGCCAGTAGTACCGGACACAACACTGAAGCTTTCTTT. This gives the protein CASSTGHNTEAFF.

The rearrangement joins TRBV19 to TRBJ1-1, with a possible D match to TRBD1 (5 bases). From germline, CDR1 is LNHDA and CDR2 SQIVND (reference sequence). V lost 5 bases to trimming and J lost 3 bases, with 16 bases between them. The CDR3 spans 15 residues. This chain's CDR3 is CASSGSGMVYTEAFF. The CDR3 coding sequence is TGTGCCAGTAGTGGGTCAGGGATGGTGTACACTGAAGCTTTCTTT. Supplemented by reference TRBV19 and TRBJ1-1, the full variable domain reads DGGITQSPKYLFRKEGQNVTLSCEQNLNHDAMYWYRQDPGQGLRLIYYSQIVNDFQKGDIAEGYSVSREKKESFPLTVTSAQKNPTAFYLCASSGSGMVYTEAFFGQGTRLTVV.